Listed here are 20 T cell receptor beta chains from one sample, sequenced in a study of blood T cell repertoires in COVID-19. Repertoires were generated with immunoSEQ multiplex PCR, while TCRdb's copy carries only in-frame clones and drops some. The repertoire holds a few hundred thousand clones, with nearly 85% as singletons. The sequencing input was peripheral blood. The source of these receptors is a woman aged 30 to 39 with COVID-19, enrolled during active disease.

The chain links TRBV11-1 to TRBJ2-1; D unclear. Germline CDR1 SGHAT, CDR2 FQDESV (reference sequence). The V and J ends lost 3 bases and 1 base respectively, with 4 bases between them. CDR3 length: 13 residues. The CDR3, as DNA: TGTGCCAGCAGCTTCGAGTCCTACAATGAGCAGTTCTTC. Protein: CASSFESYNEQFF.

V and J are TRBV7-9 and TRBJ2-7; D is perhaps TRBD1 (7 bases). The CDR3 is made up of 14 amino acids. The germline gives CDR1 SEHNR, CDR2 FQNEAQ (reference sequence). Trimming removed 5 bases from V and 1 base from J, with 12 bases in between. CDR3 nucleotide sequence: TGTGCCAGCAGCGGCCCAGGGGGGTCCTACGAGCAGTACTTC. Translation: CASSGPGGSYEQYF.

This chain connects TRBV3-1 (or the pseudogene TRBV3-2) to TRBJ2-5, with 13 bases fitting TRBD2. This CDR3 is 16 amino acids long. Germline CDR1 is LGHDT and CDR2 is YNNKEL (reference sequence). V was pared by 4 bases and J by 5 bases, with 7 bases of the junction left unmatched. CDR3 DNA: TGTGCCAGCAGCCCTGGGACTAGCGGGGTTTTCGAGACCCAGTACTTC. Amino acids: CASSPGTSGVFETQYF.

This clone was detected a few times. CDR3 DNA: TGTGCCAGTTCGGGACTAGGGGGCGGGGAGCTGTTTTTT. Translating it yields CASSGLGGGELFF. The chain links TRBV19 to TRBJ2-2; 8 bases are a match to TRBD2. Germline V lookup: CDR1 LNHDA, CDR2 SQIVND (reference sequence). The CDR3 length is 13 residues. With 8 bases clipped from V and 7 bases from J, the junction kept 6 bases outside the gene matches. The whole variable domain, remainder taken from reference TRBV19 and TRBJ2-2, is DGGITQSPKYLFRKEGQNVTLSCEQNLNHDAMYWYRQDPGQGLRLIYYSQIVNDFQKGDIAEGYSVSREKKESFPLTVTSAQKNPTAFYLCASSGLGGGELFFGEGSRLTVL.

The chain combines TRBV25-1 with TRBJ2-7, with a weak D call TRBD1 (6 bases). The CDR3 has 16 residues. CDR1 and CDR2 from the germline V gene are MGHDK and SYGVNS. The V and J ends lost 0 bases and 1 base respectively, with 13 bases between them. The CDR3 nucleotides are TGTGCCAGCAGTGAATATCGGACAGCGCAATCCTACGAGCAGTACTTC. Its translation: CASSEYRTAQSYEQYF.

The chain couples TRBV6-5 to TRBJ2-2; 10 bases are a match to TRBD1. Looked up from germline, CDR1 is MNHEY and CDR2 is SVGAGI. V shed 4 bases and J 3 bases; nucleotides not matched to a gene: 5. CDR3 length: 16 residues. CDR3 residues: CASSLRQGAYTGELFF. The CDR3, as DNA: TGTGCCAGCAGTTTGAGACAGGGGGCCTACACCGGGGAGCTGTTTTTT.

Details on this clone: Other DNA sequences from this sample encode an identical CDR3 as well. The chain employs TRBV11-2 and TRBJ1-2, with 7 nucleotides matching TRBD1. The V and J ends lost 6 bases and 7 bases, in that order; junction bases with no gene match: 2. The CDR3 contains 11 residues. Germline assignment: CDR1 SGHAT and CDR2 FQNNGV. The CDR3 reads CASSYRGGYTF. CDR3 DNA: TGTGCCAGCAGTTACAGGGGTGGCTACACCTTC.

The V gene is TRBV12-3 or TRBV12-4, the J gene TRBJ2-7; TRBD2 is a possible D gene (5 bases). V was trimmed by 6 bases and J by 9 bases, leaving 18 bases between them. This CDR3 contains 13 residues. The CDR3 here is CASSTLGGNRQYF. The CDR3 DNA reads TGTGCCAGCAGCACCCTTGGAGGTAACAGGCAGTACTTC.

The chain links TRBV12-3 or TRBV12-4 to TRBJ2-5; 9 bases match TRBD1. CDR3 size: 13 residues. J gave up 10 bases and V 6 bases, and 9 bases lay outside the gene matches. DNA of the CDR3: TGTGCCAGCAGCCTGAAACAGGGGGCTTTCCAGTACTTC. Translating it yields CASSLKQGAFQYF.

The chain is built from TRBV6-4 and TRBJ1-6; the match to TRBD1 covers 7 bases. V shed 3 bases, J shed 0 bases, and the junction held 8 bases outside the gene matches. Per the germline V gene, CDR1 is MRHNA and CDR2 is SNTAGT. CDR3 size: 18 residues. CDR3: CASSEPATGASYNSPLHF. Written as DNA, the CDR3 is TGTGCCAGCAGTGAACCCGCAACAGGGGCCTCCTATAATTCACCCCTCCACTTT.

This clone was detected once. The chain carries TRBV7-9 and TRBJ2-2; 7 positions agree with TRBD1. This CDR3 spans 15 amino acids. Germline V lookup: CDR1 SEHNR, CDR2 FQNEAQ (reference sequence). The junction had 6 bases not matched to a gene; V was cut back by 3 bases and J by 5 bases. As DNA, the CDR3 is TGTGCCAGCAGCTTGGCAGGGGGAAGAACCGGGGAGCTGTTTTTT. As protein: CASSLAGGRTGELFF.

The rearrangement links TRBV19 to TRBJ1-4; TRBD1 agrees at 7 bases. After removal of 6 bases from V and 5 bases from J, the junction contained 6 bases not matched to a gene. The CDR3 runs to 14 residues. Germline V CDR1 and CDR2: LNHDA, SQIVND (reference sequence). CDR3 loop: CASRSGTANEKLFF. The CDR3 DNA sequence: TGTGCCAGTAGATCCGGGACAGCAAATGAAAAACTGTTTTTT.

The chain couples TRBV4-1 to TRBJ2-3, with 10 bases matching TRBD2. The CDR3 contains 15 residues. Germline CDR1 reads MGHRA; CDR2 reads YSYEKL. The V and J ends lost 1 base and 5 bases, in that order; junction bases with no gene match: 3. The CDR3 region has the DNA TGCGCCAGCAGCCAAGTAAGCGGGGGGGGAGATACGCAGTATTTT. Protein sequence: CASSQVSGGGDTQYF.

The V gene is TRBV4-3, the J gene TRBJ1-2, with a possible D match to TRBD1 (5 bases). This CDR3 is 14 amino acids long. Trimming took off 0 bases at V and 4 bases at J, with 9 bases between the two ends. Germline V gene data show CDR1 as LGHNA and CDR2 as YSLEER. DNA of the CDR3: TGCGCCAGCAGCCAAGATGGGCAGGGCTATGGCTACACCTTC. Its translation: CASSQDGQGYGYTF.

CDR3 in amino acids: CASSYTTTNEKLFF. CDR3 DNA: TGTGCCAGCAGTTATACAACAACTAATGAAAAACTGTTTTTT. The chain recombines TRBV6-5 with TRBJ1-4; D gene ambiguous. CDR1 MNHEY and CDR2 SVGAGI come from the germline V gene. Between the trimmed V and J ends, which lost 3 bases and 0 bases, there was a span of 5 bases. There are 14 residues in the CDR3.

The chain joins TRBV4-2 to TRBJ2-7; D gene uncertain. The ends were cut back, 0 bases at V and 0 bases at J, with 12 bases in the middle. The germline V gene has CDR1 LGHNA and CDR2 YNFKEQ. There are 16 residues in the CDR3. This CDR3 reads CASSQDGSVSSYEQYF. The CDR3 bases are TGTGCCAGCAGCCAAGATGGAAGCGTCAGCTCCTACGAGCAGTACTTC.

CDR3 in amino acids: CASSIQVPGLAGGPNEQFF. The DNA for the CDR3 is TGTGCCAGTAGTATTCAAGTCCCGGGACTAGCGGGGGGGCCTAATGAGCAGTTCTTC. The chain has TRBV19 and TRBJ2-1; TRBD2 agrees at 16 bases. Trimming took 3 bases from V and 7 from J; bases not matched to a gene: 12. The CDR3 is 19 amino acids. From germline, CDR1 is LNHDA and CDR2 SQIVND (reference sequence).

The chain combines TRBV9 with TRBJ2-3; 8 bases agree with TRBD1. V lost 7 bases, J lost 4 bases, and 8 bases stayed unmatched. CDR1 is SGDLS and CDR2 is YYNGEE in the germline V gene. The CDR3 contains 14 residues. The CDR3 is CASGSSTGADTQYF. The CDR3 DNA reads as TGTGCCAGCGGATCCTCGACAGGGGCAGATACGCAGTATTTT.

The chain couples TRBV24-1 to TRBJ2-7; 7 bases map to TRBD1. Germline CDR1 and CDR2: KGHDR and SFDVKD. J gave up 5 bases and V 3 bases, and 6 bases lay outside the gene matches. The CDR3 is 14 amino acids. The CDR3 reads CATSDEGAPDEQYF. Written as DNA, the CDR3 is TGTGCCACCAGTGATGAGGGGGCGCCGGACGAGCAGTACTTC.

Only a few counts were recorded for this clone. The CDR3 sequence is CASSKTGNEQFF. In nucleotides, the CDR3 is TGTGCCAGCAGCAAGACAGGGAATGAGCAGTTCTTC. The gene calls are TRBV6-2 or TRBV6-3 and TRBJ2-1; 7 bases align to TRBD1. This CDR3 has 12 residues. Germline V gene lookup returns CDR1 MNHEY and CDR2 SVGEGT. With V trimmed by 6 bases and J by 7 bases, 3 bases remained unmatched.